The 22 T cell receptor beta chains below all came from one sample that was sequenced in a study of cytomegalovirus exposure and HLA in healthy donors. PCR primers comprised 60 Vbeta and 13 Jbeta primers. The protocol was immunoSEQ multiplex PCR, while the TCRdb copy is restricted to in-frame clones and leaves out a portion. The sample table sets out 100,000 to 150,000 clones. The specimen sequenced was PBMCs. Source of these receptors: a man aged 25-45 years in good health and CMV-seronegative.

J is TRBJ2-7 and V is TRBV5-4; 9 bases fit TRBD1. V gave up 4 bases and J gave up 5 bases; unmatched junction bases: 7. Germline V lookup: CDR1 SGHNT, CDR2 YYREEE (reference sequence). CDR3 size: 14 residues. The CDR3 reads CASSTGQGFNEQYF. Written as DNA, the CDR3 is TGTGCCAGCAGCACGGGACAGGGTTTCAACGAGCAGTACTTC.

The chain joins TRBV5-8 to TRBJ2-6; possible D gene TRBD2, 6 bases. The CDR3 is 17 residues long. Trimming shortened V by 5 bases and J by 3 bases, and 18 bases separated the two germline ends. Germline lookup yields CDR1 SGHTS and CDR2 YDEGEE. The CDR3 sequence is CASRRPGGLRGANVLTF. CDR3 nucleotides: TGTGCCAGCAGACGACCCGGGGGTTTACGTGGGGCCAACGTCCTGACTTTC.

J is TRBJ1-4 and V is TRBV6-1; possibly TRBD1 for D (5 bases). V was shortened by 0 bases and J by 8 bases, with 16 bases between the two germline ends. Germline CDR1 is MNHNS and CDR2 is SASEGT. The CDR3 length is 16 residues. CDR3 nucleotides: TGTGCCAGCAGTGAAGCGGGGGGGGGAGGGGTGGAAAAACTGTTTTTT. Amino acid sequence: CASSEAGGGGVEKLFF.

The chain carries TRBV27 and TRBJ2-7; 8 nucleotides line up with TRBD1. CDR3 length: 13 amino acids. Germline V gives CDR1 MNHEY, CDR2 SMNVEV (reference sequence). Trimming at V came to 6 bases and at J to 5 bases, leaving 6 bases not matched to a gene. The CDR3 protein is CASRETGADEQYF. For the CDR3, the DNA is TGTGCCAGCAGAGAGACAGGGGCCGACGAGCAGTACTTC.

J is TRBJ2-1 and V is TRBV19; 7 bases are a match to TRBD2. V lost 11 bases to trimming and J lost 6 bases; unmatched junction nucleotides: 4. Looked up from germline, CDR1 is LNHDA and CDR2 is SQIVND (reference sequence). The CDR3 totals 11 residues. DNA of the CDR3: TGTGCCTGCGGGGAGGGCAATGAGCAGTTCTTC. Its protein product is CACGEGNEQFF.

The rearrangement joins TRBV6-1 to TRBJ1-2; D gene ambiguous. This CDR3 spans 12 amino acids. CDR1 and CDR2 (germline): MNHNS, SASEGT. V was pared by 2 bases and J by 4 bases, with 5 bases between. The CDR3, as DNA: TGTGCCAGCAGTGAACCAGGCTATGGCTACACCTTC. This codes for CASSEPGYGYTF.

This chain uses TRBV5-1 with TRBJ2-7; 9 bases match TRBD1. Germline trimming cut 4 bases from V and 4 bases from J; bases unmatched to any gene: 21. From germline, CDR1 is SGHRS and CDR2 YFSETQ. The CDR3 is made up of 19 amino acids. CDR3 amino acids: CASSPRTGAREAGFYEQYF. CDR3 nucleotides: TGCGCCAGCAGCCCGCGGACAGGGGCGAGGGAAGCGGGATTTTACGAGCAGTACTTC.

The CDR3 nucleotides are TGTGCCAGCAGAGCCCGGGACTTTCCTTACGAGCAGTACTTC. It yields the protein CASRARDFPYEQYF. The rearrangement links TRBV5-4 to TRBJ2-7, with a tentative D call TRBD2 (6 bases). V lost 5 bases and J 4 bases, leaving 16 bases between the germline ends. The CDR3 runs 14 residues. Germline V gene sequence: CDR1 SGHNT, CDR2 YYREEE (reference sequence).

The CDR3 is CASSVAHSPPFSGANVLTF. The CDR3 region has the DNA TGTGCCAGCAGCGTAGCTCACTCTCCACCATTCTCTGGGGCCAACGTCCTGACTTTC. This rearrangement joins TRBV9 to TRBJ2-6; no firm D call. The CDR3 consists of 19 residues. Trimming removed 0 bases from V and 0 bases from J, with 16 bases in between. CDR1 and CDR2 from the germline V gene are SGDLS and YYNGEE. The variable domain in full, completed from reference TRBV9 and TRBJ2-6, reads DSGVTQTPKHLITATGQRVTLRCSPRSGDLSVYWYQQSLDQGLQFLIQYYNGEERAKGNILERFSAQQFPDLHSELNLSSLELGDSALYFCASSVAHSPPFSGANVLTFGAGSRLTVL.

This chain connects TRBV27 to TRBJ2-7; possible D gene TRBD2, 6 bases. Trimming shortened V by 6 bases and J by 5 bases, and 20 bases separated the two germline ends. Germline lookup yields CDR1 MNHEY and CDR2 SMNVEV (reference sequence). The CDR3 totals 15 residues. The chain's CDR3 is CASRYVGGVRDEQYF. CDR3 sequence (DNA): TGTGCCAGCAGATATGTCGGGGGTGTGAGGGACGAGCAGTACTTC.

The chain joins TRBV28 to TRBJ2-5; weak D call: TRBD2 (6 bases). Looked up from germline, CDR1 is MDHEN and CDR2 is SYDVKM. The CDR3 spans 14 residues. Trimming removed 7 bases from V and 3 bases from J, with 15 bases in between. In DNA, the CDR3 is TGTGCCAGCATTCCCCTTCGGGGGAAAGAGACCCAGTACTTC. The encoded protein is CASIPLRGKETQYF.

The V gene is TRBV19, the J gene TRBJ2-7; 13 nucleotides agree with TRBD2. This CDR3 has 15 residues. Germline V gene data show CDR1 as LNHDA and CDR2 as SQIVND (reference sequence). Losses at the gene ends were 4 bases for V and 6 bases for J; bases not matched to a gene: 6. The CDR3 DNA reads TGTGCCAGTAGTACCCGGACTAGCGGGAGTCGCGAGCAGTACTTC. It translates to CASSTRTSGSREQYF.

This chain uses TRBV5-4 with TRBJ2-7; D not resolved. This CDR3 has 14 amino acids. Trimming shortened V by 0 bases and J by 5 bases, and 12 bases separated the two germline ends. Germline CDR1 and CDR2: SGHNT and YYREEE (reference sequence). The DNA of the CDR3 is TGTGCCAGCAGCTTGGACATCTCCGTGAACGAGCAGTACTTC. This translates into CASSLDISVNEQYF.

The chain's CDR3 is CSVYSRYSNTEAFF. DNA for the CDR3: TGCAGCGTTTATTCACGGTATTCGAACACTGAAGCTTTCTTT. The genes are TRBV29-1 and TRBJ1-1; D is undetermined. V was shortened by 5 bases and J by 1 base, with 14 bases between the two germline ends. The germline CDR1 and CDR2 sequences are SQVTM and ANQGSEA. The CDR3 is made up of 14 amino acids.

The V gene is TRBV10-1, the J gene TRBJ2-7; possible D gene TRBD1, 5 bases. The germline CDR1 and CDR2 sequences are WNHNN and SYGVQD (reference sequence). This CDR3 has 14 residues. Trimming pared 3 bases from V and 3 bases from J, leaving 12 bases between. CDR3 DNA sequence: TGCGCCAGCAGTGAAGGGGCAGGGCTCTACGAGCAGTACTTC. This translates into CASSEGAGLYEQYF.

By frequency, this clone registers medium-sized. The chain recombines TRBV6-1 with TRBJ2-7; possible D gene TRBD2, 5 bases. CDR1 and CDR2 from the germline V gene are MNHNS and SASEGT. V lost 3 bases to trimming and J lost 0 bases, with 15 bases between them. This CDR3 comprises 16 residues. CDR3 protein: CASSESLSSPSYEQYF. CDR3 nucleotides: TGTGCCAGCAGTGAGAGTCTTTCTAGCCCCTCCTACGAGCAGTACTTC.

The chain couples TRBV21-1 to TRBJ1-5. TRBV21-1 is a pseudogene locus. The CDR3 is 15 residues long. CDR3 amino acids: CASSKGGLGNQPQHF. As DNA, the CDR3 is TGTGCCAGCAGCAAGGGGGGGCTGGGCAATCAGCCCCAGCATTTT.

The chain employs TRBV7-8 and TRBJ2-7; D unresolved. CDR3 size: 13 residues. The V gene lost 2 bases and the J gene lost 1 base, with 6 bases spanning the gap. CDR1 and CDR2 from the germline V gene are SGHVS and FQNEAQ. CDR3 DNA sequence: TGTGCCAGCAGCTTACCCGGTTCCTACGAGCAGTACTTC. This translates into CASSLPGSYEQYF.

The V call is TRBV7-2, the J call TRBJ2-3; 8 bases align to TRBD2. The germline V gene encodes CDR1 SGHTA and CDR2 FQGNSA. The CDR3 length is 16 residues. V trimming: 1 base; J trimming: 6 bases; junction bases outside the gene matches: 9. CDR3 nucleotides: TGTGCCAGCAGCTTAGAAGGAGCGGGAGCAGGCGATACGCAGTATTTT. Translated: CASSLEGAGAGDTQYF. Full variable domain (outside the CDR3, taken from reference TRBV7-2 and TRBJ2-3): GAGVSQSPSNKVTEKGKDVELRCDPISGHTALYWYRQSLGQGLEFLIYFQGNSAPDKSGLPSDRFSAERTGGSVSTLTIQRTQQEDSAVYLCASSLEGAGAGDTQYFGPGTRLTVL.

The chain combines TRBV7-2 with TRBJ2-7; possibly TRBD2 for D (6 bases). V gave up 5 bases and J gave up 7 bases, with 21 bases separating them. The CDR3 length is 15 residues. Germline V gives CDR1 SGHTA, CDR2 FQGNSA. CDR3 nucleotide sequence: TGTGCCAGCAGCCCCGGAGGGACCGGCTTTTCGGAGCAGTACTTC. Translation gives CASSPGGTGFSEQYF.

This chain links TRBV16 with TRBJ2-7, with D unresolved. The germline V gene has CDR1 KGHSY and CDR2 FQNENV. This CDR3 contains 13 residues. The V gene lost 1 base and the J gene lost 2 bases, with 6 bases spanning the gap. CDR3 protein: CASSQFSTYEQYF. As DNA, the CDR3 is TGTGCCAGCAGCCAATTCAGTACCTACGAGCAGTACTTC.

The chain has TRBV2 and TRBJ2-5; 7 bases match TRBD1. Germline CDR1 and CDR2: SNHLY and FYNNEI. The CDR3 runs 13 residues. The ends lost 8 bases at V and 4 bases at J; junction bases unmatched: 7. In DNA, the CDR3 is TGTGCCAGCCAGGACAGGCTGGGAGAGACCCAGTACTTC. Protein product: CASQDRLGETQYF.